One sample yielded the 5 T cell receptor beta chains listed below, sequenced in a study of neurological immune-mediated disorders. TCRdb fed the 5' RACE reads into MiXCR, producing one record per CDR3 protein. This sample has around 30,000 distinct CDR3 sequences, with about 4% found just once. Sequenced material: CD4+ T cells from blood. The receptor set was obtained from a woman in her thirties or forties in good health.

There are many counts of this clonotype. The chain uses TRBV4-1 and TRBJ2-7, with D possibly matching TRBD1 (7 bases). The V gene's germline CDR1 is MGHRA and CDR2 YSYEKL. V was shortened by 3 bases and J by 4 bases, with 13 bases between the two germline ends. The CDR3 sequence is 14 residues long. The CDR3 DNA is TGCGCCAGCAGCCAGCGGGGACAGAATTACGAGCAGTACTTC. Translating gives CASSQRGQNYEQYF.

This clonotype was seen ten or more times. The rearrangement joins TRBV20-1 to TRBJ2-1, with 10 positions matching TRBD2. This CDR3 is 20 amino acids long. Germline CDR1 is DFQATT and CDR2 is SNEGSKA (reference sequence). V trimming: 0 bases; J trimming: 7 bases; junction bases outside the gene matches: 21. The CDR3 region has the DNA TGCAGTGCTAGAGATAAAGAAGTCCAGGGACTAGCGAATTTGAGGAATGAGCAGTTCTTC. This encodes CSARDKEVQGLANLRNEQFF.

This clonotype was seen at least ten times. The CDR3 loop is CASSSGLAGFGGIEQFF. The CDR3 DNA follows: TGCGCCAGCAGCTCGGGACTAGCGGGTTTTGGCGGGATTGAGCAGTTCTTC. The chain carries TRBV5-1 and TRBJ2-1, with 12 bases lining up with TRBD2. The V gene end was trimmed by 3 bases and the J gene end by 9 bases; junction bases not matched to a gene: 13. This CDR3 is 17 amino acids long. The germline CDR1 and CDR2 sequences are SGHRS and YFSETQ. The full variable domain, with the rest looked up from reference TRBV5-1 and TRBJ2-1, is KAGVTQTPRYLIKTRGQQVTLSCSPISGHRSVSWYQQTPGQGLQFLFEYFSETQRNKGNFPGRFSGRQFSNSRSEMNVSTLELGDSALYLCASSSGLAGFGGIEQFFGPGTRLTVL.

This clonotype was found many times. The chain carries TRBV5-1 and TRBJ1-3; D not resolved. The germline V gene has CDR1 SGHRS and CDR2 YFSETQ. The CDR3 length is 16 residues. V was shortened by 0 bases and J by 0 bases, with 10 bases between the two germline ends. Here the CDR3 reads CASSLAPPDSGNTIYF. The CDR3 nucleotides are TGCGCCAGCAGCTTGGCTCCCCCAGACTCTGGAAACACCATATATTTT.

At least ten counts were recorded for this clonotype. The chain combines TRBV5-1 with TRBJ1-2, with 7 positions matching TRBD1. The CDR3 has 15 amino acids. V shed 4 bases and J 5 bases; nucleotides not matched to a gene: 11. In germline, CDR1 is SGHRS, CDR2 YFSETQ. CDR3 region: CASSPRDSRAYGYTF. The CDR3 bases are TGCGCCAGCAGCCCGCGGGACAGCAGGGCATATGGCTACACCTTC.